Listed here are 22 T cell receptor beta chains from one sample, sequenced in a study of blood T cell repertoires in COVID-19. Produced via immunoSEQ multiplex PCR; TCRdb's table is partial and in-frame only. The sample has about 140,000 clones; roughly 86% are singletons. The sample consisted of peripheral blood. These receptors all stem from a woman between 50 and 59 years old with acute or convalescent COVID-19.

The CDR3, as DNA: TGTGCCAGCAGTGAGCCTAGCGGGGCTTCCTACGAGCAGTACTTC. This sequence encodes CASSEPSGASYEQYF. The chain is built from TRBV25-1 and TRBJ2-7, with 9 bases fitting TRBD2. The V segment lost 3 bases and the J segment 1 base; nucleotides outside the gene matches: 4. Germline assignment: CDR1 MGHDK and CDR2 SYGVNS. This CDR3 is built from 15 residues.

The rearrangement joins TRBV6-6 to TRBJ2-3; no reliable D call. Germline CDR1 is MNHNY and CDR2 is SVGAGI (reference sequence). There are 13 residues in the CDR3. Trimming shortened V by 0 bases and J by 6 bases, and 7 bases separated the two germline ends. CDR3 nucleotides: TGTGCCAGCAGTTACTCGGCTCTGGATACGCAGTATTTT. This sequence encodes CASSYSALDTQYF.

This chain links TRBV5-1 with TRBJ1-2, with 8 nucleotides matching TRBD1. V shed 2 bases and J 0 bases; nucleotides not matched to a gene: 6. The CDR3 sequence is 16 residues long. Germline V lookup: CDR1 SGHRS, CDR2 YFSETQ. The CDR3 is CASSLTGTGPNYGYTF. The CDR3 DNA sequence: TGCGCCAGCAGCTTAACTGGGACAGGACCTAACTATGGCTACACCTTC.

This chain joins TRBV24-1 and TRBJ2-5; tentatively, D is TRBD1 (5 bases). The CDR3 is made up of 15 amino acids. Trimming cost V 2 bases and J 4 bases, with 13 bases left between them. The V gene's germline CDR1 is KGHDR and CDR2 SFDVKD. CDR3 bases: TGTGCCACCAGTGATTCACGTACAGGCGGAGAGACCCAGTACTTC. Translating gives CATSDSRTGGETQYF.

The chain has TRBV15 and TRBJ1-1; the D is unclear. This CDR3 contains 14 residues. Germline CDR1 LNHNV, CDR2 YYDKDF (reference sequence). Trimming took 7 bases from V and 1 from J, leaving 13 bases between them. CDR3 loop: CATTSLRANTEAFF. The CDR3 nucleotides read TGTGCCACCACCTCCTTAAGAGCGAACACTGAAGCTTTCTTT.

The V call is TRBV5-1, the J call TRBJ1-5; 7 bases are a match to TRBD1. Looked up from germline, CDR1 is SGHRS and CDR2 is YFSETQ. V shed 5 bases, J shed 4 bases, and the junction held 3 bases outside the gene matches. This CDR3 region has 13 residues. The CDR3 region is CASRRTGNQPQHF. The DNA for the CDR3 is TGCGCCAGCAGACGGACAGGAAATCAGCCCCAGCATTTT.

The chain is built from TRBV5-1 and TRBJ1-2; D is ambiguous. Per the germline V gene, CDR1 is SGHRS and CDR2 is YFSETQ. This CDR3 comprises 16 residues. Trimming took off 0 bases at V and 0 bases at J, with 12 bases between the two ends. The CDR3 loop is CASSLGDTLANYGYTF. CDR3 DNA sequence: TGCGCCAGCAGCTTGGGAGACACCCTCGCTAACTATGGCTACACCTTC.

CDR3 in amino acids: CASSLSLQGAKQYF. In DNA, the CDR3 is TGTGCCAGCAGCCTGTCCTTACAGGGGGCAAAGCAGTACTTC. V gene TRBV3-1 (or the pseudogene TRBV3-2) combines with J gene TRBJ2-7; TRBD1 matches at 9 bases. In germline, CDR1 is LGHDT, CDR2 YNNKEL (reference sequence). The CDR3 spans 14 residues. With 4 bases clipped from V and 8 bases from J, the junction kept 9 bases outside the gene matches.

The V call is TRBV12-3 or TRBV12-4, the J call TRBJ1-4; 7 bases agree with TRBD1. The CDR3 sequence is 13 residues long. The trim removed 7 bases at V and 8 bases at J, leaving 7 bases unmatched. Written as DNA, the CDR3 is TGTGCCAGCATATGGACAGGCGGGGAAAAACTGTTTTTT. Translating gives CASIWTGGEKLFF.

This clone came up a few times. This chain connects TRBV5-4 to TRBJ2-2; 8 bases map to TRBD1. Trimming at V came to 4 bases and at J to 7 bases, leaving 6 bases not matched to a gene. There are 14 residues in the CDR3. CDR1 and CDR2 from the germline V gene are SGHNT and YYREEE (reference sequence). Here the CDR3 reads CASSAIRGHGELFF. CDR3 nucleotides: TGTGCCAGCAGCGCTATCAGGGGGCACGGGGAGCTGTTTTTT.

This chain joins TRBV19 and TRBJ1-1; D might be TRBD1 (5 bases). The V gene lost 3 bases and the J gene lost 0 bases, with 11 bases spanning the gap. This CDR3 has 15 residues. Looked up from germline, CDR1 is LNHDA and CDR2 is SQIVND (reference sequence). The DNA of the CDR3 is TGTGCCAGTAGTATTTTTCAGGGAATGAACACTGAAGCTTTCTTT. This encodes CASSIFQGMNTEAFF.

J is TRBJ1-5 and V is TRBV9, with D unclear. The germline V gene has CDR1 SGDLS and CDR2 YYNGEE. Deletions cut 0 bases from V and 6 bases from J, with 10 bases between. The CDR3 extends over 14 amino acids. CDR3 nucleotide sequence: TGTGCCAGCAGCGTAGCTTGGGGAGTTCAGCCCCAGCATTTT. Its protein product is CASSVAWGVQPQHF.

This clone was observed a single time. The CDR3 region is CASSLGGGGEQYF. The CDR3 DNA reads as TGTGCCAGCAGCTTGGGCGGAGGAGGGGAGCAGTACTTC. The J gene is TRBJ2-7, the V gene TRBV7-8; D is possibly TRBD2 (6 bases). CDR1 and CDR2 (germline): SGHVS, FQNEAQ. V was cut by 3 bases and J by 7 bases, with 13 bases left in between. The CDR3 is made up of 13 amino acids.

The rearrangement links TRBV7-3 to TRBJ2-4, with D possibly matching TRBD2 (5 bases). Germline-derived CDR1 and CDR2 are SGHTA and FQGTGA. Trimming pared 2 bases from V and 1 base from J, leaving 12 bases between. This CDR3 comprises 16 residues. The CDR3 region has the DNA TGTGCCAGCAGCTTAGGGGTCCGCGGGGCCAAAAACATTCAGTACTTC. This translates into CASSLGVRGAKNIQYF.

The chain recombines TRBV6-4 with TRBJ2-5, with TRBD1 matching over 8 bases. CDR3 length: 15 amino acids. Germline lookup yields CDR1 MRHNA and CDR2 SNTAGT. V gave up 3 bases and J gave up 0 bases; unmatched junction bases: 3. Here the CDR3 reads CASSENRGYQETQYF. The CDR3 nucleotides are TGTGCCAGCAGTGAGAACAGGGGGTACCAAGAGACCCAGTACTTC.

This clone was picked up a small number of times. The rearrangement joins TRBV7-3 to TRBJ1-2; possibly TRBD1 for D (5 bases). Germline V lookup: CDR1 SGHTA, CDR2 FQGTGA. The CDR3 is made up of 15 amino acids. The V and J ends lost 0 bases and 4 bases respectively, with 12 bases between them. The DNA for the CDR3 is TGTGCCAGCAGCTTAACGCCTGGGGGAGGCTATGGCTACACCTTC. Encoded protein: CASSLTPGGGYGYTF. The full variable domain, its missing parts supplied by reference TRBV7-3 and TRBJ1-2, is GAGVSQTPSNKVTEKGKYVELRCDPISGHTALYWYRQSLGQGPEFLIYFQGTGAADDSGLPNDRFFAVRPEGSVSTLKIQRTERGDSAVYLCASSLTPGGGYGYTFGSGTRLTVV.

V gene TRBV19 combines with J gene TRBJ1-5; D might be TRBD1 (6 bases). There are 16 residues in the CDR3. Germline V CDR1 and CDR2: LNHDA, SQIVND (reference sequence). With 7 bases removed from V and 0 bases from J, the gap between germline ends came to 16 bases. CDR3 region: CASTRGQSLSNQPQHF. The CDR3 region has the DNA TGTGCCAGTACCCGGGGACAATCACTTAGCAATCAGCCCCAGCATTTT.

The chain combines TRBV21-1 with TRBJ2-3; the table assigns TRBD2, which was not confirmed against the DNA. TRBV21-1 is annotated as a pseudogene. The CDR3 consists of 15 residues. The CDR3 region has the DNA TGTGCCAGCAGCAGGGCTAGCCGAAGCACAGATACGCAGTATTTT. Its protein product is CASSRASRSTDTQYF.

This clone was seen only once. This chain connects TRBV28 to TRBJ1-2; 7 bases agree with TRBD1. The CDR3 length is 12 residues. J lost 5 bases, V lost 6 bases, and 3 bases had no gene match. Germline V gives CDR1 MDHEN, CDR2 SYDVKM. The CDR3 nucleotides read TGTGCCAGCAGCCAGACAGGGTATGGCTACACCTTC. It translates to CASSQTGYGYTF.

The chain combines TRBV19 with TRBJ2-6; TRBD1 might be the D (5 bases). Germline CDR1 reads LNHDA; CDR2 reads SQIVND (reference sequence). Trimming removed 6 bases from V and 2 bases from J, with 17 bases in between. The CDR3 is 17 residues long. CDR3 coding DNA: TGTGCCAGTAGGGCAGGTGGGGCCCTACCTGGGGCCAACGTCCTGACTTTC. Translating it yields CASRAGGALPGANVLTF.

The chain uses TRBV6-5 and TRBJ1-1, with D unclear. The V end was cut by 4 bases, the J end by 0 bases, with 6 bases between. The germline CDR1 and CDR2 sequences are MNHEY and SVGAGI. The CDR3 sequence is 13 residues long. The CDR3 region is CASSSLMNTEAFF. The CDR3 region has the DNA TGTGCCAGCAGTTCCCTTATGAACACTGAAGCTTTCTTT.

This sequence joins TRBV19 and TRBJ1-5; TRBD1 aligns across 8 bases. In germline, CDR1 is LNHDA, CDR2 SQIVND (reference sequence). CDR3 size: 16 residues. The V and J ends lost 7 bases and 0 bases, in that order; junction bases with no gene match: 8. The CDR3 region is CASKRGQDYSNQPQHF. CDR3 DNA: TGTGCCAGTAAGCGGGGACAGGACTATAGCAATCAGCCCCAGCATTTT.